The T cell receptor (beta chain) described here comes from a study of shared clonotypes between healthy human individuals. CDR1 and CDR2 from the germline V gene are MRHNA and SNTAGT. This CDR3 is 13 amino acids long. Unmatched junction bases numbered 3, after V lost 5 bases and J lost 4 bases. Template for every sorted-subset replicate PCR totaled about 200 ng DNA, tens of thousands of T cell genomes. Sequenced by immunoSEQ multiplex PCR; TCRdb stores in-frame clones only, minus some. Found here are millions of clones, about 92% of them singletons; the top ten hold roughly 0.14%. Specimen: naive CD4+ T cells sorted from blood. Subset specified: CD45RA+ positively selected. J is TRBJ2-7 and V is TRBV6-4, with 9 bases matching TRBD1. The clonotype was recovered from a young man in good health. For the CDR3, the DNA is TGTGCCAGCAGTCAGGACAGGGGATACGAGCAGTACTTC. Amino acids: CASSQDRGYEQYF.